Described below is a single T cell receptor (beta chain) sequence and its context. The target antigen is unknown. The source of the sample is a study of shared clonotypes between healthy human individuals. Study-level points and caveats: Shared across several donors were approximately 5% of the naive CD4 clonotypes. Researchers found naive subsets generally carried larger estimated richness than memory subsets.

This CDR3 comprises 16 residues. Germline V gene data show CDR1 as MDHEN and CDR2 as SYDVKM. Trimming left V 2 bases short and J 5 bases short, with 16 bases between. Sequencing used immunoSEQ multiplex PCR; TCRdb keeps in-frame clones, though not all of them. Among hundreds of thousands of clones, about 96% were seen once, and the ten largest hold 0.06%. Participating donors were healthy, HIV-negative adults free of recent acute infections or vaccinations. CD45RA+ naive and CD45RA-negative memory subsets were separated from CD4+ cells. The sequence was collected from a woman in her 30s in good health. The chain links TRBV28 to TRBJ1-5, with D maybe TRBD1 (6 bases). Sequencing used naive CD4+ T cells sorted from blood. Subset specified: CD45RA+ positively selected. CDR3 in DNA: TGTGCCAGCAGTTTACTCACCGGGACAAAAGATCAGCCCCAGCATTTT. Translating gives CASSLLTGTKDQPQHF.